These 20 T cell receptor beta chains were sequenced from one sample in a study of shared clonotypes between healthy human individuals. Profiled with immunoSEQ multiplex PCR; TCRdb holds only in-frame clones, not every one. The sample carries 550,000 to 650,000 clones, 95% to 97% recorded once. CD45RO-negative, CCR7-positively selected cells formed the naive CD8 fraction, excluding terminally differentiated effector memory CD45RA+ cells. Input material: naive CD8+ T cells sorted from blood. The receptor set was obtained from a woman aged 30 to 39 in good health.

Comment on this clone: Germline is not matched at one junction end, which may reflect a read error. The chain links TRBV2 to TRBJ2-7; D is perhaps TRBD2 (6 bases). Germline values: CDR1 SNHLY, CDR2 FYNNEI. The CDR3 covers 10 residues. The CDR3 sequence is CASSDGTLYF. The CDR3 nucleotides read TGTGCCAGCAGTGACGGGACTCTTTATTTC.

The chain links TRBV9 to TRBJ2-1; 9 bases match TRBD2. Trimming took 3 bases from V and 8 from J; bases not matched to a gene: 6. The CDR3 contains 14 residues. Per the germline V gene, CDR1 is SGDLS and CDR2 is YYNGEE. CDR3 residues: CASSASGRLDEQFF. As DNA, the CDR3 is TGTGCCAGCAGCGCCAGCGGGAGGTTGGATGAGCAGTTCTTC. The full variable domain, its missing parts supplied by reference TRBV9 and TRBJ2-1, is DSGVTQTPKHLITATGQRVTLRCSPRSGDLSVYWYQQSLDQGLQFLIQYYNGEERAKGNILERFSAQQFPDLHSELNLSSLELGDSALYFCASSASGRLDEQFFGPGTRLTVL.

V and J are TRBV13 and TRBJ2-5; 7 nucleotides match TRBD2. J was trimmed by 1 base and V by 0 bases; bases with no gene match: 8. The germline CDR1 and CDR2 sequences are PRHDT and FYEKMQ (reference sequence). The CDR3 runs 17 residues. This CDR3 is CASSLGSLASGQETQYF. The CDR3 DNA is TGTGCCAGCAGCTTAGGCTCCCTAGCTAGCGGCCAAGAGACCCAGTACTTC.

The sample holds one count of this clone. The chain couples TRBV11-1 to TRBJ2-1; TRBD2 is a possible D gene (7 bases). Germline assignment: CDR1 SGHAT and CDR2 FQDESV (reference sequence). V lost 5 bases, J lost 5 bases, and 19 bases lay in between. The CDR3 covers 16 residues. Here the CDR3 DNA reads TGTGCCAGCAGCCTACGATCAGGGGAGGGTAACAATGAGCAGTTCTTC. Translation: CASSLRSGEGNNEQFF.

This chain links TRBV27 with TRBJ2-7, with a weak D call TRBD2 (6 bases). The CDR3 runs 14 residues. V dropped 6 bases and J dropped 2 bases, with 14 bases sitting between them. In germline, CDR1 is MNHEY, CDR2 SMNVEV (reference sequence). This CDR3 reads CASRVGGEAYEQYF. The CDR3 DNA reads TGTGCCAGCAGAGTGGGCGGGGAGGCCTACGAGCAGTACTTC.

The V and J genes are TRBV19 and TRBJ2-1; D perhaps matches TRBD2 (5 bases). Germline V gene lookup returns CDR1 LNHDA and CDR2 SQIVND (reference sequence). The ends were cut back, 1 base at V and 9 bases at J, with 16 bases in the middle. CDR3 length equals 15 residues. This CDR3 is CASSIGLRPHSEQFF. The CDR3 DNA reads as TGTGCCAGTAGTATAGGACTACGCCCCCACAGTGAGCAGTTCTTC.

This clone was recorded only once. This chain's CDR3 is CASSPGQGVPEAFF. The CDR3 DNA reads as TGTGCCAGCAGTCCGGGACAGGGGGTCCCTGAAGCTTTCTTT. V is TRBV28 and J is TRBJ1-1; the match to TRBD1 covers 11 bases. The ends lost 5 bases at V and 6 bases at J; junction bases unmatched: 5. The CDR3 is 14 amino acids. Germline CDR1 reads MDHEN; CDR2 reads SYDVKM.

J is TRBJ2-5 and V is TRBV10-2, with D perhaps matching TRBD2 (6 bases). Germline CDR1 reads WSHSY; CDR2 reads SAAADI. The length of the CDR3 is 15 residues. Trimming took 7 bases from V and 5 from J, leaving 20 bases between them. In nucleotides, the CDR3 is TGCGCCAGCAATAGTCTAGCGAGAAGCGGGGAGACCCAGTACTTC. Translation: CASNSLARSGETQYF.

In its sample, this clone was seen once. This sequence joins TRBV6-5 and TRBJ1-5, with D tentatively TRBD1 (5 bases). Germline V gene lookup returns CDR1 MNHEY and CDR2 SVGAGI. V was cut by 0 bases and J by 5 bases, with 11 bases left in between. The CDR3 consists of 15 residues. CDR3 in amino acids: CASSYSQGGDQPQHF. The CDR3 nucleotides read TGTGCCAGCAGTTACTCGCAGGGAGGCGATCAGCCCCAGCATTTT.

This chain's CDR3 is CASSDWGSYEQYF. DNA for the CDR3: TGTGCCAGCAGTGATTGGGGATCCTACGAGCAGTACTTC. The V call is TRBV6-1, the J call TRBJ2-7; no clear D gene. Germline V lookup: CDR1 MNHNS, CDR2 SASEGT. V was trimmed by 3 bases and J by 1 base, leaving 7 bases between them. This CDR3 contains 13 residues.

The chain combines TRBV5-1 with TRBJ2-7; the D gene is possibly TRBD2 (6 bases). The length of the CDR3 is 16 residues. V was shortened by 0 bases and J by 3 bases, with 16 bases between the two germline ends. CDR1 and CDR2 from the germline V gene are SGHRS and YFSETQ. The CDR3 region is CASSLGVAGIGYEQYF. The CDR3 DNA follows: TGCGCCAGCAGCTTGGGGGTGGCGGGGATTGGCTACGAGCAGTACTTC.

This rearrangement joins TRBV7-6 to TRBJ2-7, with 7 bases lining up with TRBD1. The ends lost 5 bases at V and 5 bases at J; junction bases unmatched: 15. The germline V gene has CDR1 SGHVS and CDR2 FNYEAQ. The CDR3 loop spans 16 amino acids. The CDR3 nucleotides are TGTGCCAGCAGCAACCCTTCAACAGGGGCTGGTGACGAGCAGTACTTC. This encodes CASSNPSTGAGDEQYF.

The chain uses TRBV7-9 and TRBJ2-1; 13 nucleotides line up with TRBD2. The V gene end was trimmed by 4 bases and the J gene end by 8 bases; junction bases not matched to a gene: 8. The CDR3 runs 16 residues. Germline V gene lookup returns CDR1 SEHNR and CDR2 FQNEAQ (reference sequence). The CDR3, as DNA: TGTGCCAGCAGCTGGACTAGCGGGAGCCCGGTGGATGAGCAGTTCTTC. Translating it yields CASSWTSGSPVDEQFF.

This clone occurred a few times. This chain connects TRBV4-1 to TRBJ1-5, with a tentative D call TRBD1 (5 bases). The CDR3 consists of 14 residues. CDR1 and CDR2 from the germline V gene are MGHRA and YSYEKL. V lost 5 bases and J 4 bases, leaving 12 bases between the germline ends. The DNA of the CDR3 is TGCGCCAGCAGCTACGGGACGGCAAATCAGCCCCAGCATTTT. This codes for CASSYGTANQPQHF.

The chain joins TRBV27 to TRBJ2-3; 12 nucleotides match TRBD2. The germline gives CDR1 MNHEY, CDR2 SMNVEV (reference sequence). V was clipped by 6 bases and J by 5 bases; unmatched bases: 12. The CDR3 is 17 residues long. The CDR3 region has the DNA TGTGCCAGCAGCCTCCTCCTAGCGGGAGGGCCCAAAGATACGCAGTATTTT. As protein: CASSLLLAGGPKDTQYF.

The chain is built from TRBV27 and TRBJ2-7, with 14 nucleotides matching TRBD2. Germline assignment: CDR1 MNHEY and CDR2 SMNVEV (reference sequence). CDR3 length equals 22 residues. With V trimmed by 6 bases and J by 1 base, 23 bases remained unmatched. Written as DNA, the CDR3 is TGTGCCAGCAGCCACACGCCGCCCCGACTAGCGGGAGGGCCGACTTTGTCCTACGAGCAGTACTTC. This translates into CASSHTPPRLAGGPTLSYEQYF.

The chain carries TRBV9 and TRBJ2-2; tentatively, D is TRBD1 (6 bases). Germline V gene lookup returns CDR1 SGDLS and CDR2 YYNGEE. Trimming pared 4 bases from V and 3 bases from J, leaving 19 bases between. The CDR3 is 17 residues long. CDR3 sequence: CASSTRVRQVHTGELFF. The CDR3 DNA reads TGTGCCAGCAGCACGAGGGTACGACAGGTCCACACCGGGGAGCTGTTTTTT.

DNA of the CDR3: TGCGCCAGCAGCCATAACTACCTGGGTCTTGGGGCCAACGTCCTGACTTTC. Residues: CASSHNYLGLGANVLTF. The chain recombines TRBV4-1 with TRBJ2-6; no clear D. Germline loops: CDR1 MGHRA, CDR2 YSYEKL. Trimming took 3 bases from V and 3 from J, leaving 15 bases between them. This CDR3 contains 17 residues.

The chain combines TRBV13 with TRBJ2-5; possibly TRBD2 for D (6 bases). The last part of the DNA fits TRBJ2-7 better; the J call may be wrong. There are 13 residues in the CDR3. From germline, CDR1 is PRHDT and CDR2 FYEKMQ (reference sequence). CDR3 bases: TGTGCCAGCAGCTTACGCGGGAACTACGAGCAGTACTTC. Amino acid sequence: CASSLRGNYEQYF.

This sequence joins TRBV27 and TRBJ1-5, with 9 bases matching TRBD1. Trimming took 7 bases from V and 4 from J; bases not matched to a gene: 2. CDR3 length: 13 amino acids. CDR1 is MNHEY and CDR2 is SMNVEV in the germline V gene (reference sequence). For the CDR3, the DNA is TGTGCCAGCAAGGGACAGGGAAATCAGCCCCAGCATTTT. Protein sequence: CASKGQGNQPQHF.